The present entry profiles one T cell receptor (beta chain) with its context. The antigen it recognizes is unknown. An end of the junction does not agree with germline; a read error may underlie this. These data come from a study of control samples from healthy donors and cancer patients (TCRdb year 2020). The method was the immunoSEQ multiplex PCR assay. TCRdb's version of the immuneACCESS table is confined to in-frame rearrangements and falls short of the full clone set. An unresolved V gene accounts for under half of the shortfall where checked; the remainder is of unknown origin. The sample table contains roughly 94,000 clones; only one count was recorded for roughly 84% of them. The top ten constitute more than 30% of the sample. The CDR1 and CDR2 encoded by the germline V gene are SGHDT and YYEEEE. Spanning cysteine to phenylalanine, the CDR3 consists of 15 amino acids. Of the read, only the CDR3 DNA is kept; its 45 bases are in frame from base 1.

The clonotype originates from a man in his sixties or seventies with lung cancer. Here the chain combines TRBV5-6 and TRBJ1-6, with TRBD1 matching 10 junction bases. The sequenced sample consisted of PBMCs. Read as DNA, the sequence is TGTGCCAGCAGTTTGGGGACAGGGGACAATTCACCCCTCCACTTT. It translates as CASSLGTGDNSPLHF.